This note documents a single T cell receptor beta chain sequence. This table comes from immunoSEQ multiplex PCR, and its TCRdb copy is limited to in-frame clones, with some not included. Of 180,000 or so clones listed, over 80% are singletons. CDR1 is SGHDT, CDR2 YYEEEE, per germline. V gave up 2 bases and J gave up 0 bases, with 11 bases separating them. This CDR3 has 15 residues. This sample was included in a study of blood T cell repertoires in COVID-19. The overall study: COVID-19 samples collected from the United States, Italy and Spain covered acute and convalescent phases. T cells, B-cell-depleted T cells, or PBMCs provided the cDNA or gDNA that served as material.

This TCR was recovered from a woman aged 70-85 years with acute or convalescent COVID-19. The gene calls are TRBV5-6 and TRBJ1-1, with D possibly being TRBD1 (5 bases). The source material was peripheral blood. The CDR3 coding sequence is TGTGCCAGCAGCTTAGTAGGGGCCATGAACACTGAAGCTTTCTTT. Encoded protein: CASSLVGAMNTEAFF.